Included here is one T cell receptor beta chain sequence, with context. The record originates from a study of control samples from healthy donors and cancer patients. Profiling relied on immunoSEQ multiplex PCR, and the TCRdb table lists in-frame clones only, not all of them. The sample contains around 53,000 clones, around 90% of which appear only once. This sequence was found in a man aged 55-75 years with head and neck cancer. Sequencing was performed on PBMCs.

CDR3 sequence reads: CASSQETGYDGYTF. Written as DNA, the CDR3 is TGCGCCAGCAGCCAAGAGACAGGGTACGATGGCTACACCTTC. The rearrangement joins TRBV4-1 to TRBJ1-2; 7 nucleotides align to TRBD1. This CDR3 spans 14 amino acids. The V gene end was trimmed by 0 bases and the J gene end by 6 bases; junction bases not matched to a gene: 4. In germline, CDR1 is MGHRA, CDR2 YSYEKL.